The text below deals with one T cell receptor (beta chain). Its antigen is currently not known. No base quality information exists; no much larger clone differs at one position. The germline V gene sets CDR1 to MRHNA and CDR2 to SNTAGT. The CDR3 starts with the cysteine, ends with the phenylalanine, and has 14 residues. Left in the record is the CDR3 DNA by itself, 42 bases read in frame from the first base. V is cut by 2 bases and J by 2 bases, and the space between the germline ends is 8 bases. The cohort comprised some 700 healthy bone marrow donors. At the time of sampling, all cohort members were nominally healthy, though unrecorded immune exposures were likely present. The donor was CMV seronegative and belonged to the group of 380 or so seronegative cohort members. A peripheral blood sample was collected from each donor, and TCR beta sequencing was performed on peripheral blood mononuclear cells. The Qiagen DNeasy Blood Extraction Kit was used to extract genomic DNA from the blood cell samples.

This entry is derived from a study of cytomegalovirus exposure and HLA in healthy donors (dated by TCRdb to 2017 to 2019). Describing the broader study: An earlier analysis of some 600 of the donors reported approximately 260 Gb of sequence data and 95 million to 130 million unique TCR beta sequences obtained from about 179 million T cells. The number of donors typed differed by locus, with roughly 620-640 for A, B, C, DRB1 and DQB1, roughly 520 for DQA1, some 570 for DPA1, and about 450 for DPB1. The later analysis used no new phenotypic data to find candidate immune exposures, relying instead on TCR beta sequences and their occurrence across donors. HLA typing covered class I and class II loci at four-digit resolution. An earlier analysis of roughly 600 of the donors used high-throughput TCR beta sequencing to judge whether each TCR beta V gene segment behaved as functional or pseudogenic. A later genetic analysis used genome-wide SNP genotypes for 398 of the 666 donors, treating that subset as a discovery cohort. Roughly 5 DR-DQ haplotypes were handled as single units for association and clustering because linkage in the cohort was strong. The study profiled the T cell repertoires of under 850 subjects by immunosequencing and related them to cytomegalovirus serostatus. In addition to the first cohort of around 670 subjects, a separate validation cohort of around 110 different subjects was used. A later analysis re-examined previously published TCR beta repertoires from just over 650 donors and added high-resolution HLA genotyping to investigate patterns of TCR occurrence. On average, over 200,000 unique TCR beta nucleotide sequences were sequenced per donor among a few hundred genotyped donors of the cohort, with about 19% of those sequences being non-productive. Roughly 300 gigabases of sequencing data and roughly 90 million unique TCR sequences were included in an early release covering roughly 600 HLA-typed donors. High-throughput TCR immunosequencing, statistical association of individual TCRs with disease status, and machine learning were combined to predict cytomegalovirus infection status. Among the approximately 400 genotyped donors, around 79% belonged to the genetic ancestry cluster associated with self-reported Caucasian donors. All discovery cohort repertoires had been generated on a single sequencing platform. The aim of the study was to test whether cataloging public T cell receptors could identify signatures of past pathogen exposure. Donor age, sex, ethnicity and CMV serostatus were collected together with the repertoire data.

Broader findings and caveats from the paper: The study listed 150 to 200 TCR beta chains as associated with cytomegalovirus. According to a later analysis, parvovirus B19, influenza, CMV and Epstein-Barr virus appeared linked to several top co-occurrence clusters. In an earlier analysis of roughly 500 of the donors, most TCR beta V segments appeared in productive rearrangements about 87% or about 30% of the time, broadly matching IMGT annotations. A later analysis found that most CMV-associated TCR beta chains appeared HLA-restricted, with HLA associations seemingly driven largely by CMV exposure. When HLA alleles, especially DR and DQ, strongly co-occurred, TCR associations were difficult to assign to individual alleles. Correlated functional status among segregating V segments might reflect linkage disequilibrium, but an unknown experimental factor could not be ruled out. The classifier was reported to diagnose cytomegalovirus status with high specificity and sensitivity in both the original and validation cohorts. Because some donors lacked HLA typing at each locus, the association tests relied only on the typed subset. In a later analysis, the rate of TCR association differed among HLA loci, with DRB1 alleles having the most associated TCRs and HLA-C alleles having the fewest. At a false discovery rate of 0.05, a later analysis linked under 20,000 TCR beta sequences to specific HLA alleles. Only TCR beta chains were sequenced in this cohort, and the absence of alpha or paired-chain data limited detectable features. Most TCR sequences were seen in very few donors, while some public TCRs were found in many individuals. Compared with equally common non-associated chains, HLA-associated TCR beta chains in a later analysis were more clonally expanded and had lower generation probabilities. For the cohort, immune exposure information was limited to CMV serostatus. A further reported finding was that TCR beta sequences accurately predicted the HLA-A and HLA-B alleles for most subjects in the first cohort. An association between a missense DCLRE1C variant and V-gene and J-gene trimming of TCR beta chains was found in a later genetic analysis and replicated in an independent cohort. According to a later genetic analysis, donors in an Asian-associated ancestry cluster had fewer N-insertions in productive TCRs than the approximately 610-donor mean. Because counts were too low, seventeen rarely observed V segments, including chromosome 9 orphons, were left out of the earlier analysis of some 640 of the donors. The 87-base-pair reads could not distinguish some IMGT-functional V segments, including TRBV6-2 and TRBV6-3, so those segments were excluded. In vitro tests confirmed that three of the cytomegalovirus-associated TCR beta chains recognize cytomegalovirus antigens. The authors suggested that the approach could potentially be generalized to other disease states and immunological phenotypes. A group of highly shared sequence variants was considered likely to be a technical artifact of the sequencing pipeline. The presence/absence analyses assumed that sequencing depth was roughly uniform across donors, and that assumption may not be true.

Libraries were prepared through the immunoSEQ multiplex PCR assay. A mixture of 60 forward primers for TCR Vbeta segments and 13 reverse primers for TCR Jbeta segments was used in the multiplex PCR. The CDR3 region of rearranged TCR beta genes was amplified from genomic DNA with a multiplex PCR assay. The Illumina HiSeq System was used to sequence the amplified TCR beta libraries as 87-base-pair reads. Per the original workflow: A later analysis counted some 74 million unique TCR beta chains across the 600 to 850 repertoires, and 10 million to 11 million of these chains were shared by at least two donors. Raw reads were error-corrected and collapsed into unique sequences by a nearest-neighbor algorithm in which closely related sequences were merged to remove PCR and sequencing errors. To assign V, D and J gene segments, CDR3 sequences were aligned to IMGT reference sequences. For a sequence to be retained, a match of at least six nucleotides to both a V gene segment and a J gene segment was required. Rearrangements were called productive when the CDR3 lacked stop codons and stayed in frame with V and J; all others were non-productive. CDR3 was defined according to IMGT convention as the region running from the second conserved V-encoded cysteine to the conserved J-encoded phenylalanine. Sequences without an unambiguous match to a single V gene segment were excluded from the earlier analysis of 450 to 750 of the donors. An earlier analysis of 587 of the donors classified V segments as functional when productive rearrangements were above 56.7% and as segregating when the standard deviation between donors was above 5%. To diagnose cytomegalovirus status from the catalog of TCR beta chain sequences, a statistical classification framework was built. In a later analysis, TCR nucleotide sequences were compared against IMGT/GENE-DB human TR gene sequences so that V and J genes could be assigned. A later analysis assigned CDR3 sequences and most-parsimonious VDJ recombination scenarios with the TCRdist pipeline. In a later analysis, each TCR beta chain was defined by its CDR3 amino acid sequence together with its V-gene family, and reads lacking a unique V-gene family were excluded. In a later analysis, 450 to 600 highly shared, low-generation-probability nucleotide sequences were removed to address suspected cross-contamination and a sequencing artifact. In a later analysis, a clonal expansion index was calculated for each public chain from normalized within-repertoire ranks of inferred template counts. In a later analysis, generation probabilities were computed with a VDJ recombination model fitted to out-of-frame rearrangements, and the resulting probabilities were checked against IGoR. In a later analysis, TCR-TCR, TCR-HLA and TCR-CMV co-occurrence was scored with hypergeometric tests, and a repertoire-size bias correction was applied to TCR pairs. In a later analysis, false discovery rates were estimated by permuting HLA or CMV assignments 20 times. A later analysis grouped co-occurring TCRs with DBSCAN, adding TCRdist sequence similarity when clustering within HLA-allele-positive subsets. Repertoires with fewer than 30,000 or more than 120,000 public chains, plus five repertoires with anomalous nucleotide sharing, were excluded from co-occurrence clustering. The table comes from immuneACCESS by way of TCRdb, which keeps in-frame sequences with V and J called. Part of the clones is missing from these tables; in studies checked, under half for an unresolved V gene and the rest for unknown reasons. V and J calls plus clone size are reproduced from that table; the DNA served to infer D and trimming. This sample has approximately 100,000 clones in its table, and 65% to 80% of those were observed once. About 3.1% of the sample rests with the top ten.

The specimen sequenced was PBMCs. The V and J genes are TRBV6-4 and TRBJ2-3, with TRBD1 tentatively as D gene (5 bases match). The TCR sequence derives from a woman between 35 and 50 years old in good health and CMV-seronegative. The CDR3 reads as follows: CASSDRGLTDTQYF. The bases read TGTGCCAGCAGTGACAGGGGCCTCACAGATACGCAGTATTTT.